A single sample gave rise to the 2 T cell receptor beta chains below, sequenced in a study of T cell responses to AZD1222 COVID-19 vaccine. Assay: immunoSEQ multiplex PCR; the TCRdb copy retains only in-frame clones and omits some. Counted here are 85,000 to 130,000 clones, over 75% occurring once; the ten biggest clones make up around 9.4%. The source material was peripheral blood, sampled on day 0 of AZD1222 vaccination. All receptors come from an adult in good health.

The genes are TRBV12-5 and TRBJ1-1; 7 positions agree with TRBD1. This CDR3 has 19 amino acids. Germline lookup yields CDR1 LGHNT and CDR2 FRNRAP. J gave up 0 bases and V 1 base, and 14 bases lay outside the gene matches. The DNA of the CDR3 is TGTGCTAGTGGTTTGGCGTGGACAGGCTCATTACTTATGAACACTGAAGCTTTCTTT. This encodes CASGLAWTGSLLMNTEAFF.

This clone appeared a single time. CDR3 nucleotide sequence: TGTGCCAGCAGCTTAGCAGGGGGTAATTCACCCCTCCACTTT. Encoded protein: CASSLAGGNSPLHF. The chain recombines TRBV7-2 with TRBJ1-6; a weak D match, TRBD1 (6 bases). The CDR3 sequence is 14 residues long. V was shortened by 0 bases and J by 6 bases, with 6 bases between the two germline ends. Germline V gene data show CDR1 as SGHTA and CDR2 as FQGNSA.